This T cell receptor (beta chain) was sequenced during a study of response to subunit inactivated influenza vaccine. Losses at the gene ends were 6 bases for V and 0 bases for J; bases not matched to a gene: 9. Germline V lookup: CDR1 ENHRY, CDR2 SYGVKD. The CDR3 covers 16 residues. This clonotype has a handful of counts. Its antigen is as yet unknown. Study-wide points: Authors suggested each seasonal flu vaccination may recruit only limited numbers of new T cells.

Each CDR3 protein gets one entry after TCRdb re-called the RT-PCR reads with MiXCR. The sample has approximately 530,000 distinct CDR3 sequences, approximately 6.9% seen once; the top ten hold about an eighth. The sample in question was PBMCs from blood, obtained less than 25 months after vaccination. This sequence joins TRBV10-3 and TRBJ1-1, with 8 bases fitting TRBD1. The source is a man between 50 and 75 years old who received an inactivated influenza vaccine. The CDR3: CAIRPRDRRMNTEAFF. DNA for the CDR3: TGTGCCATCAGACCCCGGGACAGGCGCATGAACACTGAAGCTTTCTTT.